These 18 T cell receptor beta chains were sequenced from one sample in a study of blood T cell repertoires in COVID-19. Only in-frame clones appear in the TCRdb table, and some are missing; sequencing was by immunoSEQ multiplex PCR. The sample contains around 180,000 clones, about 90% of which appear only once. Sequenced input: peripheral blood. The origin of the receptors is a man aged 40-49 years with active or convalescent COVID-19.

The chain carries TRBV20-1 and TRBJ1-6; D not certain. The V end lost 3 bases, the J end lost 4 bases, and 16 bases lay between the germline ends. Germline-derived CDR1 and CDR2 are DFQATT and SNEGSKA (reference sequence). This CDR3 contains 16 residues. The CDR3 region has the DNA TGCAGTGCTAGTGCCTCGGAGCTTTGGTATAATTCACCCCTCCACTTT. It codes for CSASASELWYNSPLHF.

In nucleotides, the CDR3 is TGTGCCAGCAGCCAAGATCTGGGCAAACGCACTGAAGCTTTCTTT. It yields the protein CASSQDLGKRTEAFF. V is TRBV4-2 and J is TRBJ1-1, with D unresolved. In germline, CDR1 is LGHNA, CDR2 YNFKEQ. CDR3 size: 15 residues. V was shortened by 0 bases and J by 4 bases, with 12 bases between the two germline ends.

The chain recombines TRBV25-1 with TRBJ2-1; the match to TRBD2 covers 11 bases. J lost 9 bases, V lost 10 bases, and 8 bases had no gene match. The germline CDR1 and CDR2 sequences are MGHDK and SYGVNS. The CDR3 sequence is 13 residues long. CDR3 DNA: TGTGCCACCAATAGCGGGGGGGGAGTTGAGCAGTTCTTC. Translated, it gives CATNSGGGVEQFF.

This clone was counted a single time. The rearrangement uses TRBV5-4 and TRBJ2-1; D is perhaps TRBD1 (6 bases). V was cut by 1 base and J by 4 bases, with 9 bases left in between. The CDR3 is 14 amino acids. Germline loops: CDR1 SGHNT, CDR2 YYREEE (reference sequence). The CDR3 DNA follows: TGTGCCAGCAGCTTGACAGGGACGTACAATGAGCAGTTCTTC. Its protein is CASSLTGTYNEQFF.

V gene TRBV6-6 combines with J gene TRBJ1-5; 8 bases align to TRBD1. The CDR3 loop spans 16 amino acids. Germline V gene data show CDR1 as MNHNY and CDR2 as SVGAGI (reference sequence). The V and J ends lost 10 bases and 2 bases, in that order; junction bases with no gene match: 13. CDR3 sequence reads: CATQPRGRVGNQPQHF. DNA of the CDR3: TGTGCCACCCAGCCCAGGGGGCGGGTTGGCAATCAGCCCCAGCATTTT.

The rearrangement links TRBV4-1 to TRBJ2-7, with 8 nucleotides matching TRBD1. The CDR3 runs 15 residues. The germline CDR1 and CDR2 sequences are MGHRA and YSYEKL. The junction had 4 bases not matched to a gene; V was cut back by 3 bases and J by 0 bases. As DNA, the CDR3 is TGCGCCAGCAGCCATGGGACAGGACGCTCCTACGAGCAGTACTTC. Amino acid sequence: CASSHGTGRSYEQYF.

The chain uses TRBV11-2 and TRBJ1-3; no clear D gene. The CDR3 spans 15 residues. Germline V gene lookup returns CDR1 SGHAT and CDR2 FQNNGV. Between the trimmed V and J ends, which lost 5 bases and 0 bases, there was a span of 11 bases. CDR3 bases: TGTGCCAGCAGCCCAGGCCCGGTCTCTGGAAACACCATATATTTT. It is translated as CASSPGPVSGNTIYF.

The chain recombines TRBV28 with TRBJ1-5; the match to TRBD1 covers 9 bases. V trimming: 6 bases; J trimming: 2 bases; junction bases outside the gene matches: 8. Germline V gene sequence: CDR1 MDHEN, CDR2 SYDVKM. This CDR3 contains 16 residues. The CDR3 here is CASSQTGGIGNQPQHF. The DNA of the CDR3 is TGTGCCAGCAGCCAAACAGGGGGCATCGGCAATCAGCCCCAGCATTTT.

This chain uses TRBV5-1 with TRBJ2-2, with 7 positions matching TRBD2. CDR1 and CDR2 (germline): SGHRS, YFSETQ. This CDR3 spans 15 amino acids. V trimming: 0 bases; J trimming: 4 bases; junction bases outside the gene matches: 3. The CDR3 protein is CASSLGEGGTGELFF. The CDR3 DNA follows: TGCGCCAGCAGCTTGGGGGAGGGCGGCACCGGGGAGCTGTTTTTT.

This clone was picked up one time. This chain joins TRBV6-2 or TRBV6-3 and TRBJ1-5; weak D call: TRBD1 (5 bases). Per germline, CDR1 MNHEY and CDR2 SVGEGT. V was shortened by 2 bases and J by 2 bases, with 13 bases between the two germline ends. The CDR3 is 16 amino acids. CDR3 DNA sequence: TGTGCCAGCAGTTACAAACCCGGGGGGGGCAATCAGCCCCAGCATTTT. Its protein is CASSYKPGGGNQPQHF.

The CDR3 coding sequence is TGCGCCAGCAGCCAAGTTGGAGGGAAGGAGGGTCAGCCCCAGCATTTT. Translating gives CASSQVGGKEGQPQHF. This chain joins TRBV4-1 and TRBJ1-5; no clear D. The CDR3 is made up of 16 amino acids. The germline gives CDR1 MGHRA, CDR2 YSYEKL. The V end lost 1 base, the J end lost 6 bases, and 16 bases lay between the germline ends.

This chain uses TRBV5-5 with TRBJ1-4; D not certain. Germline V gene lookup returns CDR1 SGHKS and CDR2 YYEKEE (reference sequence). The V and J ends lost 0 bases and 0 bases respectively, with 6 bases between them. The CDR3 runs 15 residues. The CDR3 DNA reads TGTGCCAGCAGCTTGGGCGGTGCAACTAATGAAAAACTGTTTTTT. Its protein is CASSLGGATNEKLFF.

This rearrangement joins TRBV7-9 to TRBJ2-7; no definite D call. Looked up from germline, CDR1 is SEHNR and CDR2 is FQNEAQ (reference sequence). The CDR3 spans 15 residues. The V end lost 0 bases, the J end lost 5 bases, and 14 bases lay between the germline ends. The CDR3 here is CASSLAVGRNNEQYF. The CDR3 nucleotides are TGTGCCAGCAGCTTAGCGGTTGGCAGAAACAACGAGCAGTACTTC.

The chain employs TRBV6-5 and TRBJ2-1; D is possibly TRBD1 (6 bases). The CDR3 consists of 13 residues. The germline gives CDR1 MNHEY, CDR2 SVGAGI. Trimming shortened V by 5 bases and J by 7 bases, and 12 bases separated the two germline ends. The CDR3 region has the DNA TGTGCCAGCAGTCACGACAGGACAAATGAGCAGTTCTTC. It translates to CASSHDRTNEQFF.

The chain carries TRBV2 and TRBJ1-5; 10 nucleotides match TRBD1. Trimming took 2 bases from V and 5 from J; bases not matched to a gene: 3. This CDR3 has 15 residues. Germline lookup yields CDR1 SNHLY and CDR2 FYNNEI. As DNA, the CDR3 is TGTGCCAGCAGTGAACCGGGACAGGGGCATCAGCCCCAGCATTTT. This sequence encodes CASSEPGQGHQPQHF.

This clone was picked up one time. The V call is TRBV7-3, the J call TRBJ2-5, with D possibly being TRBD2 (6 bases). Trimming removed 2 bases at V and 5 bases at J, with 9 bases between. The germline V gene has CDR1 SGHTA and CDR2 FQGTGA. CDR3 length: 13 amino acids. CDR3 protein: CASSLGGGETQYF. CDR3 nucleotide sequence: TGTGCCAGCAGCTTAGGTGGGGGGGAGACCCAGTACTTC.

The CDR3 DNA sequence: TGTGCCAGCAGCCACGAACAGGGTACTGAAGCTTTCTTT. Translated, it gives CASSHEQGTEAFF. The chain is built from TRBV3-1 (or the pseudogene TRBV3-2) and TRBJ1-1, with D tentatively TRBD1 (6 bases). Germline CDR1 reads LGHDT; CDR2 reads YNNKEL (reference sequence). This CDR3 is 13 amino acids long. V was clipped by 3 bases and J by 5 bases, with 10 bases between them.

In its sample, this clone was seen once. The chain is built from TRBV19 and TRBJ1-6; maybe TRBD1 (5 bases). CDR1 LNHDA and CDR2 SQIVND come from the germline V gene (reference sequence). The CDR3 covers 12 residues. The V end was cut by 7 bases, the J end by 7 bases, with 8 bases between. The CDR3 reads CASTRGNSPLHF. CDR3 coding DNA: TGTGCCAGTACACGGGGGAATTCACCCCTCCACTTT.